This T cell receptor beta chain was sequenced in a study of beta chain features in type 1 diabetes. Broader study findings: In every one of the four CD4+ subsets, TCRB CDR3s were moderately but significantly shorter in Type 1 diabetes patients. The naive, central memory and Treg TCRB repertoires of patients appeared to be more similar to one another than those of healthy donors.

Comment on this clone: The antigen is unknown.

What was sequenced were expressed TCRB transcripts, since all of the isolated RNA had been reverse transcribed. Profiled with immunoSEQ multiplex PCR; TCRdb holds only in-frame clones, not every one. The profile shows approximately 170,000 clones, over 55% of them singletons. One heparinised blood draw, averaging approximately 0.11 L, came from each donor. Sorting gave populations that all exceeded 98% purity. V lost 1 base and J lost 4, with 16 bases in between. The CDR3 runs to 16 residues. Germline V gives CDR1 KGHSH, CDR2 LQKENI. V gene TRBV18 combines with J gene TRBJ1-2; D unclear. Sequenced: naive CD4+ T cells from blood. This receptor was taken from a man in his thirties or forties with type 1 diabetes. The CDR3 sequence: CASSPLQPPEGYGYTF. The CDR3 DNA sequence: TGTGCCAGCTCACCACTTCAGCCCCCGGAGGGCTATGGCTACACCTTC. Together with reference TRBV18 and TRBJ1-2, the CDR3 gives the full variable domain: NAGVMQNPRHLVRRRGQEARLRCSPMKGHSHVYWYRQLPEEGLKFMVYLQKENIIDESGMPKERFSAEFPKEGPSILRIQQVVRGDSAAYFCASSPLQPPEGYGYTFGSGTRLTVV.